Described below is a single TCR beta chain sequence and its context. PCR involved 60 Vbeta and 13 Jbeta primers. Libraries were prepared by immunoSEQ multiplex PCR; TCRdb keeps only in-frame clonotypes and omits some of them. Among about 180,000 clones, around 74% were seen once, and the ten largest hold roughly 3%. The CDR3 totals 16 residues. V gave up 2 bases and J gave up 7 bases; unmatched junction bases: 11. Per germline, CDR1 GTSNPN and CDR2 SVGIG (reference sequence). This sample was included in a study of cytomegalovirus exposure and HLA in healthy donors. The source material was PBMCs. The rearrangement links TRBV30 to TRBJ1-6, with TRBD1 identical over 7 bases. The receptor was isolated from a male donor in good health and CMV-seronegative. The CDR3 loop is CAWSLAGGIGNSPLHF. CDR3 nucleotide sequence: TGTGCCTGGAGTCTCGCAGGGGGAATTGGAAATTCACCCCTCCACTTT. Full variable domain (missing parts from reference TRBV30 and TRBJ1-6): SQTIHQWPATLVQPVGSPLSLECTVEGTSNPNLYWYRQAAGRGLQLLFYSVGIGQISSEVPQNLSASRPQDRQFILSSKKLLLSDSGFYLCAWSLAGGIGNSPLHFGNGTRLTVT.